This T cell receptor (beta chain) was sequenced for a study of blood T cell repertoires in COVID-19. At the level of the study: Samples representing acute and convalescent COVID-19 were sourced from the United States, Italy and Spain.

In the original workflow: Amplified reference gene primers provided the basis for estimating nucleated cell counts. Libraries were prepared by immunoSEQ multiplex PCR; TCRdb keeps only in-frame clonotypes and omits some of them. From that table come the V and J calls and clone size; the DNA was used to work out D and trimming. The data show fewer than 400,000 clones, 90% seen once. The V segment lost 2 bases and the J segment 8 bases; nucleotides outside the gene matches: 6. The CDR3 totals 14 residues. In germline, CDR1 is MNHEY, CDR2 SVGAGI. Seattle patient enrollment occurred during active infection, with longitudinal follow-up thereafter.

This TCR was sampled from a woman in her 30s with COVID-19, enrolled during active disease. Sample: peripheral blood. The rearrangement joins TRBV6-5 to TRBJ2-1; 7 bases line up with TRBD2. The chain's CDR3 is CASSYAGAPDEQFF. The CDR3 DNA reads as TGTGCCAGCAGTTACGCGGGAGCACCCGATGAGCAGTTCTTC.